This T cell receptor (beta chain) was captured by sequencing in a study of CD8+ T cells in alopecia areata. Sequencing used cDNA as its template, made by extracting RNA and reverse transcribing it. Produced via immunoSEQ multiplex PCR; TCRdb's table is partial and in-frame only. The sample has a few hundred thousand clones, roughly 50% seen once. Overall study results and limits: Lesional scalp, especially alopecia totalis/universalis, showed higher clonality than normal scalp.

On this clone itself: Its specificity is unknown.

V was pared by 0 bases and J by 6 bases, with 7 bases between. The CDR3 is made up of 13 amino acids. The germline CDR1 and CDR2 sequences are SGHRS and YFSETQ. This sequence joins TRBV5-1 and TRBJ2-1, with D unclear. Source material: CD8+ T cells sorted from blood. The TCR sequence derives from a human donor in good health. DNA of the CDR3: TGCGCCAGCAGCTTGGAGACTCTCAATGAGCAGTTCTTC. Protein: CASSLETLNEQFF.